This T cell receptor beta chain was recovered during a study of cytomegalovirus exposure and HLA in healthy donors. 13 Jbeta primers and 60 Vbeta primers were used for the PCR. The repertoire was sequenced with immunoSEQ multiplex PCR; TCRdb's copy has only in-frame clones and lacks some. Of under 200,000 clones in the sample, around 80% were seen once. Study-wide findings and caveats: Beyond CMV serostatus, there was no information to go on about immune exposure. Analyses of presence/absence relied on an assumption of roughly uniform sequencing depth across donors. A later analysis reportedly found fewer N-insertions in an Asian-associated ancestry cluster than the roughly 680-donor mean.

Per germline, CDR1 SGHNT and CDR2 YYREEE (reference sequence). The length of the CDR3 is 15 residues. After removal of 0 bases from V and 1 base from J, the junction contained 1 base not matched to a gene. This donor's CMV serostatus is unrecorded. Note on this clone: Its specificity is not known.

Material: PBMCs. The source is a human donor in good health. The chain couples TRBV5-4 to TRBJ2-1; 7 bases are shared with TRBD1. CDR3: CASSLGQGSYNEQFF. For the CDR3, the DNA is TGTGCCAGCAGCTTGGGACAGGGATCCTACAATGAGCAGTTCTTC.